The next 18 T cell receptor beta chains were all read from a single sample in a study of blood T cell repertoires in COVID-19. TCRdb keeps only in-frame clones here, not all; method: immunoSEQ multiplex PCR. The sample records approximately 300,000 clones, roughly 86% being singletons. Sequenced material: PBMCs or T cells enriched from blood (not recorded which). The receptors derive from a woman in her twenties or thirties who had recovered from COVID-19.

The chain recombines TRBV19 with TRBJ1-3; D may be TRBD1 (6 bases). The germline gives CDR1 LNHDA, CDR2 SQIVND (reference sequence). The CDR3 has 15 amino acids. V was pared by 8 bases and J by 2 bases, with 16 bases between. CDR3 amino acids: CASGPGRGAGNTIYF. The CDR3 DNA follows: TGTGCCAGTGGCCCTGGCAGGGGAGCTGGAAACACCATATATTTT.

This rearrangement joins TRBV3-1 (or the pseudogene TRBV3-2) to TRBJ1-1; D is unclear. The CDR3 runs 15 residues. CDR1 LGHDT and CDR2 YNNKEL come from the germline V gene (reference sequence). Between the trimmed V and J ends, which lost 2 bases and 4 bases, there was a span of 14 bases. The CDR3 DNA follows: TGTGCCAGCAGCCAACTGCCAAACGGAGTCACTGAAGCTTTCTTT. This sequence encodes CASSQLPNGVTEAFF.

This CDR3 is CASSSREMRDGYTF. In DNA form, the CDR3 reads TGTGCCAGCAGTTCAAGGGAGATGAGGGATGGCTACACCTTC. The chain has TRBV6-2 or TRBV6-3 and TRBJ1-2, with D unresolved. V lost 4 bases and J lost 6, with 15 bases in between. CDR3 length: 14 residues. CDR1 is MNHEY, CDR2 SVGEGT, per germline.

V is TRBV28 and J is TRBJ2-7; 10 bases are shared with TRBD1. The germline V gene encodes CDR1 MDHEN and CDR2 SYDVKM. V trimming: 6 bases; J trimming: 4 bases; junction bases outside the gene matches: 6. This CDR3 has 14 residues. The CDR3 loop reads CASRRTGGLYEQYF. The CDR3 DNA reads TGTGCCAGCAGGAGGACAGGGGGTCTGTACGAGCAGTACTTC.

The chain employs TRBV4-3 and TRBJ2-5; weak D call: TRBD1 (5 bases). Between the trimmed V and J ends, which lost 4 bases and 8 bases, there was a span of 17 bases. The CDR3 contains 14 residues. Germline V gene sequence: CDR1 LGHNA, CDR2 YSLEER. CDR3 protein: CASSPSWGPDTQYF. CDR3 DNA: TGCGCCAGCAGCCCCTCCTGGGGCCCCGATACCCAGTACTTC.

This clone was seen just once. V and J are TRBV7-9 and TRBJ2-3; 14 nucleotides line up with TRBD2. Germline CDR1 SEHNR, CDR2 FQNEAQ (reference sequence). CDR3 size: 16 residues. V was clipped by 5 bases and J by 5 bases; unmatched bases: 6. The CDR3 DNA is TGTGCCAGCAGCGGGACTAGCGGGGGAGTGCAAGATACGCAGTATTTT. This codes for CASSGTSGGVQDTQYF.

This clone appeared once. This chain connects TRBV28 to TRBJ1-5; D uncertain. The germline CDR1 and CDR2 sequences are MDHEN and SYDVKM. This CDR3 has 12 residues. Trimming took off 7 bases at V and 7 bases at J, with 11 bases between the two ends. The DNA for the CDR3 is TGTGCCAGCACCCCGGCGGGGCAGCCCCAGCATTTT. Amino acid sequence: CASTPAGQPQHF.

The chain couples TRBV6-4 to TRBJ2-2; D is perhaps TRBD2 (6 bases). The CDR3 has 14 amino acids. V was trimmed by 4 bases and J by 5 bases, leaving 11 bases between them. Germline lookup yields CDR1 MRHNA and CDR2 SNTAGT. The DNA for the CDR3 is TGTGCCAGCAGTGTAGCGGAAGAAACCGGGGAGCTGTTTTTT. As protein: CASSVAEETGELFF.

CDR3 residues: CASSMSPDTGGWHEQYF. The CDR3 DNA follows: TGTGCCAGTAGTATGTCCCCCGACACAGGGGGCTGGCACGAGCAGTACTTC. The V and J genes are TRBV19 and TRBJ2-7, with 9 positions matching TRBD1. The CDR3 covers 17 residues. The germline V gene has CDR1 LNHDA and CDR2 SQIVND (reference sequence). Trimming took 3 bases from V and 5 from J; bases not matched to a gene: 14. Looking up the rest from reference TRBV19 and TRBJ2-7 gives the full variable domain: DGGITQSPKYLFRKEGQNVTLSCEQNLNHDAMYWYRQDPGQGLRLIYYSQIVNDFQKGDIAEGYSVSREKKESFPLTVTSAQKNPTAFYLCASSMSPDTGGWHEQYFGPGTRLTVT.

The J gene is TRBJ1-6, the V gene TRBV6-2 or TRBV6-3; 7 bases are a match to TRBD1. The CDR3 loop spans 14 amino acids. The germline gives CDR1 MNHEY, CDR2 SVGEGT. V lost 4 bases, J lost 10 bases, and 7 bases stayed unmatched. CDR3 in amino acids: CASSSGGTRSPLHF. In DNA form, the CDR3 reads TGTGCCAGCAGTTCAGGGGGGACACGATCACCCCTCCACTTT.

The CDR3 coding sequence is TGTGCCAGCAGCATTACAGCCTCCTACGAGCAGTACTTC. Protein sequence: CASSITASYEQYF. The chain couples TRBV11-2 to TRBJ2-7; D unclear. Germline values: CDR1 SGHAT, CDR2 FQNNGV. Trimming shortened V by 5 bases and J by 0 bases, and 8 bases separated the two germline ends. The CDR3 totals 13 residues.

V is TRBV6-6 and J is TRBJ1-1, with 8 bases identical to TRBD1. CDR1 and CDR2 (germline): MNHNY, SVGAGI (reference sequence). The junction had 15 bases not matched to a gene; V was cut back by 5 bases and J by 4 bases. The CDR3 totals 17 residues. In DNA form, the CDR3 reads TGTGCCAGCAGTCCCCCCCGCAGGGGGCGATTTAGCACTGAAGCTTTCTTT. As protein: CASSPPRRGRFSTEAFF.

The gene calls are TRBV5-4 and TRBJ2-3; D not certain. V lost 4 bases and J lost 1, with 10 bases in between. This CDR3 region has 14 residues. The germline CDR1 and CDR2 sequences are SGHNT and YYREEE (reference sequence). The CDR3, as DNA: TGTGCCAGCAGCCCAGTAGCACGCACAGATACGCAGTATTTT. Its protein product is CASSPVARTDTQYF.

The CDR3: CASSQNKDSGGAVKFF. The CDR3 coding sequence is TGTGCCAGCAGCCAAAATAAGGATAGCGGGGGGGCCGTGAAGTTCTTC. The chain recombines TRBV14 with TRBJ2-1, with 11 positions matching TRBD2. V was pared by 2 bases and J by 14 bases, with 14 bases of the junction left unmatched. This CDR3 is built from 16 residues. CDR1 is SGHDN and CDR2 is FVKESK in the germline V gene.

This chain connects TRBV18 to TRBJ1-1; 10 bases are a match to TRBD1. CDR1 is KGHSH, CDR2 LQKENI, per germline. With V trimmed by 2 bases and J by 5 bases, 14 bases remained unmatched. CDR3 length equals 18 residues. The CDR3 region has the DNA TGTGCCAGCTCACCAATTCAGACAGGGGGCTGGACCGGAACTGAAGCTTTCTTT. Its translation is CASSPIQTGGWTGTEAFF.

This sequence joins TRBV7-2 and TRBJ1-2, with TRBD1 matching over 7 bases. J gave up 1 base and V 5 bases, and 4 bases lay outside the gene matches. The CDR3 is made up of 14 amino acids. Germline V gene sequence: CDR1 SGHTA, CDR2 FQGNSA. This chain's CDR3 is CASSRDSFNYGYTF. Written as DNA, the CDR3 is TGTGCCAGCAGCCGGGACAGCTTTAACTATGGCTACACCTTC.

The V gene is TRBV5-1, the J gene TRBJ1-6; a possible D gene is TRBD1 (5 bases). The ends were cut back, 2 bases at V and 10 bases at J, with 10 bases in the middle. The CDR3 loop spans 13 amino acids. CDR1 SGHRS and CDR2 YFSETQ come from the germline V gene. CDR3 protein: CASSLKRDSPLHF. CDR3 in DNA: TGCGCCAGCAGCTTAAAGCGGGACTCACCCCTCCACTTT.

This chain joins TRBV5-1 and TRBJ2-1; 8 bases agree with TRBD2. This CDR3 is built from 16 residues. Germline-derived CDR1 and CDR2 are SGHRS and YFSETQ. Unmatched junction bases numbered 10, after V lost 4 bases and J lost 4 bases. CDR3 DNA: TGCGCCAGCAGCATCCGGGAAACGGGGGGGTACAATGAGCAGTTCTTC. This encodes CASSIRETGGYNEQFF.